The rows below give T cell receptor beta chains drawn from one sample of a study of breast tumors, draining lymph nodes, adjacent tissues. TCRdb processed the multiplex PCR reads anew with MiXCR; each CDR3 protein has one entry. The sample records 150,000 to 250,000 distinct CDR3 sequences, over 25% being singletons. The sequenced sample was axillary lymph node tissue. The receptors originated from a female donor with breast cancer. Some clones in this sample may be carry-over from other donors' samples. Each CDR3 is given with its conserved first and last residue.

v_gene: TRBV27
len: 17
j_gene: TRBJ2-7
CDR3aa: CASSFRVAGGGSYEQYF

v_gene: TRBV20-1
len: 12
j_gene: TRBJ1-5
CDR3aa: CSAPELNQPQHF

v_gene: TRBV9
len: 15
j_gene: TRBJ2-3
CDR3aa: CASSVGGASTDTQYF

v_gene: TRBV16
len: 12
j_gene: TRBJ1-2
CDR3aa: CASSQQGDGYTF

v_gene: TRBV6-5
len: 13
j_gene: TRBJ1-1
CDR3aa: CASSYEGTAEAFF

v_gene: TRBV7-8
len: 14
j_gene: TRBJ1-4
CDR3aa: CASSLVGFDEKLFF

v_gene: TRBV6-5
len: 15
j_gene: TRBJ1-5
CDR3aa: CASSRTGGVNQPQHF

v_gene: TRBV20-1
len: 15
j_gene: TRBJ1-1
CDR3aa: CSAPSAGNINTEAFF

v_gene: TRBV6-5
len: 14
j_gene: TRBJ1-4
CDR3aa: CASSYNLRVEKLFF

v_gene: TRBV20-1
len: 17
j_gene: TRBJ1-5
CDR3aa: CSGLAGSGGPLWEPQHF

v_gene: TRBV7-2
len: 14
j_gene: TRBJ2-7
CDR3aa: CASSPFAQSYEQYF

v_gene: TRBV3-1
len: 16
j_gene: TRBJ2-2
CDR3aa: CASSQLAGANTGELFF

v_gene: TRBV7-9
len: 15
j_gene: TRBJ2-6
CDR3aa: CASSLGSMGSNVLTF

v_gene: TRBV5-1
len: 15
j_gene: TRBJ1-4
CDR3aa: CASSVQGATNEKLFF

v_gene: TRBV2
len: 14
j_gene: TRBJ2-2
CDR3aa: CASRKTGLGGELFF

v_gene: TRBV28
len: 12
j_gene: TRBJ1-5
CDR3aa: CASQWGNQPQHF

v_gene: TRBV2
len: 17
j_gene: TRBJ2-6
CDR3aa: CASSVGGGFSGANVLTF

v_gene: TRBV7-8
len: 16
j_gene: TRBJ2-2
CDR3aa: CASSPSGRAVTGELFF

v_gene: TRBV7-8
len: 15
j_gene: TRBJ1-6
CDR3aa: CASSLVSRGNSPLHF

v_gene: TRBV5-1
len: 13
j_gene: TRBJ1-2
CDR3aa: CASSSQGFSGYTF

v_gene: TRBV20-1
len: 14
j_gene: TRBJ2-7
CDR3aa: CSARGGGYYYEQYF

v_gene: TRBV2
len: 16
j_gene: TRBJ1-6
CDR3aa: CASSEGRQGTNSPLHF

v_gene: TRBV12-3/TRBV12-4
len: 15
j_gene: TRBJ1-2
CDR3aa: CASRDETGGAYGYTF

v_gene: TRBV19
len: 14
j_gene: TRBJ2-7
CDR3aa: CASSIGAGVYEQYF

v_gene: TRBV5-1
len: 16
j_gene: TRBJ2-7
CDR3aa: CATSPGARGVFYGQYF

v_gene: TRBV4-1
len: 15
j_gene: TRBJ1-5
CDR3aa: CASSQDQFTIEPQHF

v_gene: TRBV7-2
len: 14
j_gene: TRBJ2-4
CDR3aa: CASRAMEVKNIQYF

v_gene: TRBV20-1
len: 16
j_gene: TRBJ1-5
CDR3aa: CSDQVGTGGKNGPQHF

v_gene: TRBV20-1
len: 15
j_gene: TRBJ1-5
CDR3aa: CSARDRGFYEQPQHF

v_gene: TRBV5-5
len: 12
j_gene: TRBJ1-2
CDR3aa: CASNLAGGGYTF

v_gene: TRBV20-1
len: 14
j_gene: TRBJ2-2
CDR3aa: CSLGASGPTGELFF

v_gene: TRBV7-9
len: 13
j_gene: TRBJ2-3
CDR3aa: CASSQKIGNTQYF

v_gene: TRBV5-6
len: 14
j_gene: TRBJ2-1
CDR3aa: CASSSMGSYNEQFF

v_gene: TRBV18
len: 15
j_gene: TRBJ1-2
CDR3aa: CANSQSGVRMNGYTF

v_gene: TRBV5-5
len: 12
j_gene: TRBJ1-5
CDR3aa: CASSPGLSAQHF

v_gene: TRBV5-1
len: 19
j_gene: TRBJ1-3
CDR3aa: CASSSATGTLSGSGNTIYF

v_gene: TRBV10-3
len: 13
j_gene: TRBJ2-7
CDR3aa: CAIAVPGVPEQYF

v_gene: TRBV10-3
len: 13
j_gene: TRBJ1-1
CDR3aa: CANSGTEDTEAFF

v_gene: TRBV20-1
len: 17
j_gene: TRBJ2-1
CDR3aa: CSAPVDRAGGPIGEQFF

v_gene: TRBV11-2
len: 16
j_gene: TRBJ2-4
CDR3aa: CASSPSVGPEGNIQYF

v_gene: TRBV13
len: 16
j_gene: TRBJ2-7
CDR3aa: CASSLGVSRVSYEQYF

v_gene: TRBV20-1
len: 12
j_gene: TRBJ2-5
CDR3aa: CSARGGDQPQYF

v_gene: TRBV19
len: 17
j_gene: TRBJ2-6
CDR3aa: CASRTPPGGPGANVLTF

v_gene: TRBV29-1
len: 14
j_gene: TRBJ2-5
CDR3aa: CSVEGKRRQETQYF

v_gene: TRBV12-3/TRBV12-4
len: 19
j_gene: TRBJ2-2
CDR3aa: CASSPTRGLAGENTGELFF

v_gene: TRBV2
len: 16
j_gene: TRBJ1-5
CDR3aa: CASRASDGGSNQPQHF

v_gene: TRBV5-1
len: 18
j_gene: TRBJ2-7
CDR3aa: CASSLLRDRIRVIYEQYF

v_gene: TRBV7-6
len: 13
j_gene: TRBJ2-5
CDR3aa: CASSSGRRETQYF

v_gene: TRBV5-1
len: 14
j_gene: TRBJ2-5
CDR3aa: CASSTGLTQETQYF

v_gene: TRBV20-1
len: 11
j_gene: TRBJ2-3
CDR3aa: CSAIRGDTQYF

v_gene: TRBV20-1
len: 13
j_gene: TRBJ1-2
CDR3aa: CSAGRLLQRGYTF

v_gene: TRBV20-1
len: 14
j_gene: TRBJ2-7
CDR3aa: CSARRGGSYHEQYF

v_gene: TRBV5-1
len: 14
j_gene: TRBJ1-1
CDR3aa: CASSLDRGPTEAFF

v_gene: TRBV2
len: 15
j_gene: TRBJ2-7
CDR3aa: CASSEAQQASYEQYF

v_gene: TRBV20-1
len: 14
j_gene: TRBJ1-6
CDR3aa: CSARQGSYNSPLHF

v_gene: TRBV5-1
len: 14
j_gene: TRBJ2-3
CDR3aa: CASSSGDSTDTQYF